The T cell receptor (beta chain) under discussion was sequenced for a study of cytomegalovirus exposure and HLA in healthy donors. This clone was seen many times. Its cognate antigen is unknown. Researchers ran the PCR with 60 Vbeta and 13 Jbeta primers. The data were produced by immunoSEQ multiplex PCR, yet TCRdb's version contains in-frame clones alone and is incomplete. The repertoire holds over 70,000 clones, with about 80% as singletons. Overall study results and limits: According to the study, around 150 TCR beta chains were cytomegalovirus-associated. One variant, a missense change in DCLRE1C, was linked in a later analysis to TCR beta V- and J-gene trimming.

With 0 bases clipped from V and 3 bases from J, the junction kept 6 bases outside the gene matches. Per the germline V gene, CDR1 is SGHRS and CDR2 is YFSETQ. The CDR3 is 16 residues long. J is TRBJ2-3 and V is TRBV5-1; 8 nucleotides match TRBD2. Sequencing input: PBMCs. This clonotype was obtained from a male donor in good health and CMV-seronegative. The CDR3 coding sequence is TGCGCCAGCAGCTTGGGGGTTAGCGGGGAAACAGATACGCAGTATTTT. Amino acids: CASSLGVSGETDTQYF.